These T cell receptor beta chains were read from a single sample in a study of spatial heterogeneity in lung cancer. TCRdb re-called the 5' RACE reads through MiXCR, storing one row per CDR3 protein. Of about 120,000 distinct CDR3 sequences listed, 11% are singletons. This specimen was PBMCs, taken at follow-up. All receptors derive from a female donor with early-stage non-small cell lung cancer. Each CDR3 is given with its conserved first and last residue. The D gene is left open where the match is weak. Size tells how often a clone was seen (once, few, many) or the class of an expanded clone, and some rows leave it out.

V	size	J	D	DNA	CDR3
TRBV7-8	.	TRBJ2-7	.	TGTGCCAGCAGCCCGGCGTTGGGAGAGCAGTACTTC	CASSPALGEQYF
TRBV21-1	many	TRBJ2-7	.	TGTGCCAGCAGCTTGAATTACGAGCAGTACTTC	CASSLNYEQYF
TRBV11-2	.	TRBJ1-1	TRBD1	TGTGCCAGCAGCTCCCGACAGGGGTCGAACACTGAAGCTTTCTTT	CASSSRQGSNTEAFF
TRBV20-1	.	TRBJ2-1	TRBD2	TGCAGTGCTCGAGAATCTGGTAGCGGGGTGGGTAAAGGGCAGTTCTTC	CSARESGSGVGKGQFF
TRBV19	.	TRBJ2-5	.	TGTGCCAGTAGTATAAAGACGGGGAAGGCGGAGACCCAGTACTTC	CASSIKTGKAETQYF
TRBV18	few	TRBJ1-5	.	TGTGCCAGCTCACCAAACCAGCAGGGGAACAATCAGCCCCAGCATTTT	CASSPNQQGNNQPQHF
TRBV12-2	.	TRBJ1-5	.	TGTGCAAGTCCTAAAGACAGGGCGGGACAGCCCCAGCATTTT	CASPKDRAGQPQHF
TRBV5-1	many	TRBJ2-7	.	TGCGCCAGCAGCTTGGGACTAGGCCCCCTCTCCTACGAGCAGTACTTC	CASSLGLGPLSYEQYF
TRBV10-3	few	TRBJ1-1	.	TGTGCCATCAGTGAGGGCAAGGGGCAGGGTCTGAACACTGAAGCTTTCTTT	CAISEGKGQGLNTEAFF
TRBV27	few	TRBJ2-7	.	TGTGCCAGCAGTTTATCTAAACCGGGACGGGGCGAGCAGTACTTC	CASSLSKPGRGEQYF
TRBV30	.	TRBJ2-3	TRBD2	TGTGCCTGGAGTGTACTGGCTAGCGGGCCCATGCGGACAGATACGCAGTATTTT	CAWSVLASGPMRTDTQYF
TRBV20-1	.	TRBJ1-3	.	TGCAGTGCGGCTCCGGGACACCAGTCTGGAAACACCATATATTTT	CSAAPGHQSGNTIYF
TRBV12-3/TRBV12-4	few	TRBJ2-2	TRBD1	TGTGCCAGCAGGACCGGGACAGCGAACACCGGGGAGCTGTTTTTT	CASRTGTANTGELFF
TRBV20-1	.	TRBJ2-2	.	TGCAGTGCTAGAGATCGATGGCAAGACACCGGGGAGCTGTTTTTT	CSARDRWQDTGELFF
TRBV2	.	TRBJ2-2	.	TGTGCCAGCGGGAAGGACACCGGGGAGCTGTTTTTT	CASGKDTGELFF
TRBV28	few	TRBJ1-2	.	TGTGCCAGCAGTTTAACTGCAGGGTATGGCTACACCTTC	CASSLTAGYGYTF
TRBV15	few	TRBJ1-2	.	TGTGCCACCAGCACAGCTAGATATGGCTACACCTTC	CATSTARYGYTF